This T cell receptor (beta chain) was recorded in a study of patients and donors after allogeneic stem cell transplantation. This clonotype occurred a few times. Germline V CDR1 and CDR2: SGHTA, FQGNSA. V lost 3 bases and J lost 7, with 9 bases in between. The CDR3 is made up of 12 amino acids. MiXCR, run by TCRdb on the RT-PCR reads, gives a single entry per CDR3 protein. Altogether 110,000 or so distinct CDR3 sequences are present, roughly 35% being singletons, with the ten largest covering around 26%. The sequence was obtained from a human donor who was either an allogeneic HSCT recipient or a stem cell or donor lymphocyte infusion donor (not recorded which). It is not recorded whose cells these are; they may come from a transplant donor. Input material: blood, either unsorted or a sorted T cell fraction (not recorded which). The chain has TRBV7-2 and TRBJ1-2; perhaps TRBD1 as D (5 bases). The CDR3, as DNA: TGTGCCAGCAGCTTCCAGGGTTCTGGCTACACCTTC. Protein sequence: CASSFQGSGYTF.